The T cell receptor beta chain described here comes from a study of neurological immune-mediated disorders (dated by TCRdb to about 2019). The study in broad terms: Among the approximately 34 multiple sclerosis patients, relapsing-remitting MS accounted for about 31 and secondary progressive MS accounted for 3. Using UMI-based sequencing, the study compared peripheral blood TCR-beta repertoires from patients with HTLV-I-associated myelopathy (HAM/TSP), patients with multiple sclerosis, and healthy controls. Longitudinal samples, technical triplicates and paired sorted CD4+ and CD8+ T-cell subsets, alongside PBMC samples, were included among the approximately 110 TCR-beta libraries. The cohort comprised about 68 subjects: 15 or so HAM/TSP patients, approximately 34 multiple sclerosis patients and 20 healthy controls. The research as a whole found: Phylogenetic analysis grouped repertoires from 18 of 34 MS patients into a cluster of related CDR3 sequences, suggesting a possible repertoire-level signature. No identical CDR3 amino acid sequences were shared among expanded clones across subjects, suggesting private TCR-beta repertoires in all groups. The highest TCR clonal expansion was observed in HAM/TSP patients, whereas the lowest was observed in MS patients, even when compared with healthy controls. The MS cluster was not associated with any clinical or MRI features, and the authors stated that larger cohorts are needed.

This clonotype has a count of ten or more. Its antigen has not been determined. No much larger clone is present one base from it, and per-base qualities are unavailable. For the unsorted PBMC libraries, 2 million PBMCs were stored in RNAlater at -80 degrees C until RNA extraction and were used to generate the libraries. The multiple sclerosis patients were enrolled in a US clinical protocol that used magnetic resonance imaging to evaluate disease progression. Peripheral blood underwent Ficoll-Hypaque density gradient centrifugation to isolate PBMCs, which were then cryopreserved in liquid nitrogen. cDNA was synthesized by template-switch 5'RACE using a primer carrying a 10-nucleotide random unique molecular identifier by which each TCR transcript was tagged. Each sequencing run produced over 180 million TCR-beta sequences covering 15-18 subjects. Total RNA was extracted with the RNeasy kit. The KAPA Real-time Library Amplification kit was used to amplify TCR-beta VDJ regions with primers for the TCR constant region and the 5'RACE anchor. A first PCR added sample indexes and Illumina adaptors, and a second PCR then raised library yield. After Ampure bead purification, the TCR product of roughly 650 bp was size-selected on a 2% E-gel SizeSelection system. Before pooling, library quality was assessed on a Bioanalyzer, concentration was determined with Qubit, and library quantification was performed with the Kapa Library Quantification kit. Libraries were sequenced paired-end 2 x 150 bp on an Illumina HiSeq 2500. To increase sequence diversity, about 25-31% phiX was spiked into each library pool. Concerning the study's data processing: Quality-filtered reads were processed with the UMI-based MiGEC pipeline, which removed over 90% of raw TCR sequences during error correction. IMGT germline references were used for alignment of VDJ genes, and clonotypes were defined by a unique CDR3 amino acid sequence together with V-J genes. VDJtools evaluated clonal expansion, Shannon diversity and CDR3 relatedness (CalcPairwiseDistances, ClusterSamples); CLCbio workbench built phylogenetic trees. Using coefficient-of-variation modelling across technical triplicates, the study counted a clone as expanded if it had at least 8 unique UMIs. TCRdb redid the processing of the public reads, applying fastp at Q25 and MiXCR, and retained in-frame beta chains. Identical CDR3 protein sequences are pooled into one entry, listed with their most common genes and DNA. TCRdb's processing, not the authors' own work, is the source of the V and J calls. The sample table holds approximately 60,000 distinct CDR3 sequences, of which more than 3.5% were seen once. The ten largest clones add up to 2.6% of the sample.

The V and J ends are trimmed by 4 bases and 0 bases, leaving 14 bases between them. CDR1 SGHRS and CDR2 YFSETQ are derived from the germline V gene. Inclusive of the bounding cysteine and phenylalanine, the CDR3 is 16 residues long. Only the CDR3 DNA is retained, 48 bases long and in frame from the first base. This TCR came from a man over 45 with multiple sclerosis. The rearranged chain carries TRBV5-1 and TRBJ2-4, with a tentative D call of TRBD1 or TRBD2, each matching 6 bases. Sequenced sample: PBMCs. The DNA sequence reads TGCGCCAGCAGCCCCAAGGGGGGCGAAGCCAAAAACATTCAGTACTTC. This translates into CASSPKGGEAKNIQYF.